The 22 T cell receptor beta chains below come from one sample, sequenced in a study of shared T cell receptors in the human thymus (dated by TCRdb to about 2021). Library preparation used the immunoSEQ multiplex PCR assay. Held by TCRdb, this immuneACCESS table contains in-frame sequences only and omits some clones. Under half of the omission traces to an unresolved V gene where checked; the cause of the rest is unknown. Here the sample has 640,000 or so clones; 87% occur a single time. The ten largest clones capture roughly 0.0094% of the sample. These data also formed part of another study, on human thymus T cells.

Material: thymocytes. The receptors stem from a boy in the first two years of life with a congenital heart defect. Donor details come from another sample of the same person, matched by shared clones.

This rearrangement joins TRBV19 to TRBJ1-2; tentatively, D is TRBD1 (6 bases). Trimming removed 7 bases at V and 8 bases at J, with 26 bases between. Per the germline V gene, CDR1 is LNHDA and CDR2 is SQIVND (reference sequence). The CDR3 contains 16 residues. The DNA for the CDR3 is TGTGCCAGTATCCCCAAGACAGGCAAACCCCCAAAGGGCTACACCTTC. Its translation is CASIPKTGKPPKGYTF.

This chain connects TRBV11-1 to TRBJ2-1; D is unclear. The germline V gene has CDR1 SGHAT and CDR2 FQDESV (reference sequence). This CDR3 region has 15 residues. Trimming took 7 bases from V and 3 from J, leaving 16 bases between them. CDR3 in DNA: TGTGCCAGCATTTTCCCAGGAAGCTTCTACAATGAGCAGTTCTTC. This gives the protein CASIFPGSFYNEQFF.

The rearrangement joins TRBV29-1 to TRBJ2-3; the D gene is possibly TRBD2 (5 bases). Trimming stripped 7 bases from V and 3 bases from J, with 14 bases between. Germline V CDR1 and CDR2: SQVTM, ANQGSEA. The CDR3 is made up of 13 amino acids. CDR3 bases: TGCAGCGGGTCGGGTACGGGAACAGATACGCAGTATTTT. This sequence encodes CSGSGTGTDTQYF.

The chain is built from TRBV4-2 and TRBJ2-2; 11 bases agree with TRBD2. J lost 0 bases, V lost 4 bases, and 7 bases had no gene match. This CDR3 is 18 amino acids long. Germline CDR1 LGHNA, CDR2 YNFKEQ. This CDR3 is CASSPPIAGGPNTGELFF. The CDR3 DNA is TGTGCCAGCAGCCCACCCATAGCGGGGGGGCCGAACACCGGGGAGCTGTTTTTT.

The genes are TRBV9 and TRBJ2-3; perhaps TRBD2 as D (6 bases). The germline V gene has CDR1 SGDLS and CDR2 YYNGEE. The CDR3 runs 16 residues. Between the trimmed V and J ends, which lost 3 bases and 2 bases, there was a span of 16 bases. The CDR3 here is CASSARPRGLTDTQYF. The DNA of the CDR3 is TGTGCCAGCAGCGCTCGCCCTAGGGGACTCACAGATACGCAGTATTTT.

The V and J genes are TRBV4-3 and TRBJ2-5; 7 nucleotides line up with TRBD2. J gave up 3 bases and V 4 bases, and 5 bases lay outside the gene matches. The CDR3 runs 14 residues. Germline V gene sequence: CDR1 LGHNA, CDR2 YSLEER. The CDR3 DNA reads TGCGCCAGCAGCCCCTGTGGGGGGGAAGAGACCCAGTACTTC. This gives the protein CASSPCGGEETQYF.

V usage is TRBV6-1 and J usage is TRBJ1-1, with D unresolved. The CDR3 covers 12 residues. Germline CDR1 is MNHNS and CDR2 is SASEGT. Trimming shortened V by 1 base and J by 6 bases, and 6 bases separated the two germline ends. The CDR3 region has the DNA TGTGCCAGCAGTGAAGGTAGAGCTGAAGCTTTCTTT. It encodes CASSEGRAEAFF.

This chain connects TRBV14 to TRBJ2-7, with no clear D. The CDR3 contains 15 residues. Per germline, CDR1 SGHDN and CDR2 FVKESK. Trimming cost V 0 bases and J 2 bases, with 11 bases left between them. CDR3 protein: CASSQDSTPTYEQYF. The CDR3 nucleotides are TGTGCCAGCAGCCAAGATTCGACTCCGACCTACGAGCAGTACTTC.

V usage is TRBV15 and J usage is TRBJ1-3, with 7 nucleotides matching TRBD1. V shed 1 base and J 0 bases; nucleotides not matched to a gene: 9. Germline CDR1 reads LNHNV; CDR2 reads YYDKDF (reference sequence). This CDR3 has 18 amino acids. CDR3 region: CATSRGPFDRASGNTIYF. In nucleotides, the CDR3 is TGTGCCACCAGCAGAGGTCCCTTCGACAGGGCCTCTGGAAACACCATATATTTT. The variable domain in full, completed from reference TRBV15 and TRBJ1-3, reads DAMVIQNPRYQVTQFGKPVTLSCSQTLNHNVMYWYQQKSSQAPKLLFHYYDKDFNNEADTPDNFQSRRPNTSFCFLDIRSPGLGDTAMYLCATSRGPFDRASGNTIYFGEGSWLTVV.

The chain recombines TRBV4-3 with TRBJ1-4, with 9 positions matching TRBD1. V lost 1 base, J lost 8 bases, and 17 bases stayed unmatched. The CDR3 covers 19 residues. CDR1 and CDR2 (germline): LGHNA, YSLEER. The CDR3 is CASSQVGGDLDRGKEKLFF. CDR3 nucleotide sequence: TGCGCCAGCAGCCAAGTTGGGGGGGACTTGGACAGGGGAAAAGAAAAACTGTTTTTT.

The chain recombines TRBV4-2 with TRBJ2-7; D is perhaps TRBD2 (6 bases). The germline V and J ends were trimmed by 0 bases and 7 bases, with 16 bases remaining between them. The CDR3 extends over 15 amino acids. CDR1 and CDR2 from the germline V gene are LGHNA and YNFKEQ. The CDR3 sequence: CASSQEGTPAREQYF. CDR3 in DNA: TGTGCCAGCAGCCAAGAGGGGACTCCTGCTAGGGAGCAGTACTTC.

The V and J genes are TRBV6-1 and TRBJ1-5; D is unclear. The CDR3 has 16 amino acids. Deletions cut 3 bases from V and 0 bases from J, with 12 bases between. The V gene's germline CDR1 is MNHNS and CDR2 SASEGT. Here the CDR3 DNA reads TGTGCCAGCAGTGAGGAGGAGACCACTAGCAATCAGCCCCAGCATTTT. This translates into CASSEEETTSNQPQHF.

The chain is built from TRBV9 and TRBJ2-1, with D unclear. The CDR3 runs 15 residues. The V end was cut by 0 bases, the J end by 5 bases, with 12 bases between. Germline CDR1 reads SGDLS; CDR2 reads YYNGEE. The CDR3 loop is CASSVAGNSNNEQFF. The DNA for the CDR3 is TGTGCCAGCAGCGTAGCTGGCAATTCGAACAATGAGCAGTTCTTC.

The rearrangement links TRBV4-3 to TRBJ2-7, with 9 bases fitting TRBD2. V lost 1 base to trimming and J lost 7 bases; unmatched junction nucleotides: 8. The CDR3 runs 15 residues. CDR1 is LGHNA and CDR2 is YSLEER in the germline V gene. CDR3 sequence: CASSQVGRGGREQYF. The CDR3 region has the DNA TGCGCCAGCAGCCAAGTGGGGCGGGGGGGCCGGGAGCAGTACTTC.

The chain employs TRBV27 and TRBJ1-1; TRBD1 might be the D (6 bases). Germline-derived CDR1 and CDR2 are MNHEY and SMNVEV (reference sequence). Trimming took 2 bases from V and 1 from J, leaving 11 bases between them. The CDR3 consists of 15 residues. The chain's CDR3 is CASSLKGHPNTEAFF. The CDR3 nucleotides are TGTGCCAGCAGTTTAAAGGGACATCCGAACACTGAAGCTTTCTTT.

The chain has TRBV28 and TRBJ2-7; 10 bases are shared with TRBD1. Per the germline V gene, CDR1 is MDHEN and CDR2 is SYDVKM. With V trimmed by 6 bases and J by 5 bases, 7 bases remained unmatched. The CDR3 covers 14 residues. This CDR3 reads CASRTRQGANEQYF. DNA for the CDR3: TGTGCCAGCAGAACCCGACAGGGGGCGAACGAGCAGTACTTC.

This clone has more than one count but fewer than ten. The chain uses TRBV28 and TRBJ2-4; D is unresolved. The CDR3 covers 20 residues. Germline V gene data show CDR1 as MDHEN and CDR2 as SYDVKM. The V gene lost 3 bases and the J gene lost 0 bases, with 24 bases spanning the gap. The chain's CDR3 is CASSFPDPASQQVAKNIQYF. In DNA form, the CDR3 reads TGTGCCAGCAGTTTTCCAGATCCGGCCTCCCAGCAGGTAGCCAAAAACATTCAGTACTTC.

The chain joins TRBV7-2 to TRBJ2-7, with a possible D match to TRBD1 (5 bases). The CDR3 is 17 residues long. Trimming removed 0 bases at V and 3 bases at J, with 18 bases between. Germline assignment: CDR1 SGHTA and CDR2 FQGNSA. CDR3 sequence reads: CASSLAQGTHRDYEQYF. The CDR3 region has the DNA TGTGCCAGCAGCTTAGCCCAGGGAACCCATAGGGACTACGAGCAGTACTTC. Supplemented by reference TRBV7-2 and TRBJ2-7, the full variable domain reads GAGVSQSPSNKVTEKGKDVELRCDPISGHTALYWYRQSLGQGLEFLIYFQGNSAPDKSGLPSDRFSAERTGGSVSTLTIQRTQQEDSAVYLCASSLAQGTHRDYEQYFGPGTRLTVT.

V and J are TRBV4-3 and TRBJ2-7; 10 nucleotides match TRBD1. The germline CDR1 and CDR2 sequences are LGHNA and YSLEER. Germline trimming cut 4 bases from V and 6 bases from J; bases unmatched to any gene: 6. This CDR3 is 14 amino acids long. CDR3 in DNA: TGCGCCAGCAGCCCAAGGGACAGGGGAGGCGAGCAGTACTTC. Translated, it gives CASSPRDRGGEQYF.

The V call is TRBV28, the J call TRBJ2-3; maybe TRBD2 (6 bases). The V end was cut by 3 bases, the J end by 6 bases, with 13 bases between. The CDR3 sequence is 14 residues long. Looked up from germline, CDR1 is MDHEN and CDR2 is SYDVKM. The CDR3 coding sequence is TGTGCCAGCAGTTTGTGGGGGGACCCGGATACGCAGTATTTT. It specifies CASSLWGDPDTQYF.

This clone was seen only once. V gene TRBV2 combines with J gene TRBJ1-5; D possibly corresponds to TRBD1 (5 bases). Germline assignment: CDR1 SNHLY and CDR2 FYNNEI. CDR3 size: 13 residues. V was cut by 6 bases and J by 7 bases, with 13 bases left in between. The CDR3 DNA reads TGTGCCAGCAGGGGGAGGGGAGGGCAGCCCCAGCATTTT. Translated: CASRGRGGQPQHF.

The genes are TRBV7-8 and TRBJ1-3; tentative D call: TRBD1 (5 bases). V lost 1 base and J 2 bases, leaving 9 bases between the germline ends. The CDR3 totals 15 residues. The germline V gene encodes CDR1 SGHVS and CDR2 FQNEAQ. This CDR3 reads CASSLVTETGNTIYF. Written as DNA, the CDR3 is TGTGCCAGCAGCTTAGTGACAGAGACTGGAAACACCATATATTTT. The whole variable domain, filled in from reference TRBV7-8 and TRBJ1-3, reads GAGVSQSPRYKVAKRGQDVALRCDPISGHVSLFWYQQALGQGPEFLTYFQNEAQLDKSGLPSDRFFAERPEGSVSTLKIQRTQQEDSAVYLCASSLVTETGNTIYFGEGSWLTVV.